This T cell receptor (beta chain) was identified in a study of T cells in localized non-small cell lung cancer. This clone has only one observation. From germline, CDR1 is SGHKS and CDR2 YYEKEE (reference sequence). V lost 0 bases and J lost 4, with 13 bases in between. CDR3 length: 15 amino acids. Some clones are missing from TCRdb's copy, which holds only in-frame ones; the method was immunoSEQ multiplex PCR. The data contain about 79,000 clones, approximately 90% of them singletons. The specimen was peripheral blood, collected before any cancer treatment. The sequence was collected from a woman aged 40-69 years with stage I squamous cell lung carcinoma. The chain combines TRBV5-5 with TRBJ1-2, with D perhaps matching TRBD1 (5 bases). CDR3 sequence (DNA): TGTGCCAGCAGCTTGGATCCCGGGGGGACCTATGGCTACACCTTC. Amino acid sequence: CASSLDPGGTYGYTF.